A single TCR beta chain is shown here with its context. These data originate in a study of TIL therapy for anti-PD-1-resistant metastatic lung cancer. The libraries were made with immunoSEQ v3. TCRdb's copy holds only in-frame clones and misses some; the assay was immunoSEQ multiplex PCR. The sample yields around 13,000 clones, approximately 72% seen once. Germline V gives CDR1 SGHNT, CDR2 YYREEE (reference sequence). The CDR3 spans 16 residues. Trimming took 3 bases from V and 2 from J, leaving 14 bases between them. Indicated time point: pre-treatment sample, taken before nivolumab and TIL therapy. Tumor tissue came from excised metastases, mostly pleural nodules or supraclavicular lymph nodes. Tumors were harvested before any PD-1/PD-L1 blockade.

This chain connects TRBV5-4 to TRBJ2-2; D unclear. Sequencing used tumor tissue, obtained at baseline. The origin of this receptor is a woman aged 25 to 80 with non-small cell lung cancer. CDR3: CASSSGASRNTGELFF. DNA of the CDR3: TGTGCCAGCAGCTCCGGAGCATCTCGCAACACCGGGGAGCTGTTTTTT.